This T cell receptor beta chain was captured by sequencing in a study of CD8+ T cells in alopecia areata. The overall study: Tofacitinib was given for 6 to 18 months, then stopped for 6 months. The percentage of affected scalp area served as the score of severity for treated patients.

Study-level findings and limits: Many expanded lesional clones stayed in scalp and blood while on tofacitinib. Elevated clonality characterized lesional scalp relative to normal scalp, particularly in alopecia totalis/universalis.

Specified treatment: oral pan-JAK inhibitor, 5-10 mg twice daily. As the sequencing template, cDNA was produced by extracting RNA and reverse transcribing it. Profiling relied on immunoSEQ multiplex PCR, and the TCRdb table lists in-frame clones only, not all of them. The sample shows over 150,000 clones, 50% to 60% of them seen only once. Details on this clone: Its cognate antigen is unknown. The junction differs from germline at one of its ends, possibly a read error.

CDR1 is SEHNR and CDR2 is FQNEAQ in the germline V gene (reference sequence). The length of the CDR3 is 14 residues. V gene TRBV7-9 combines with J gene TRBJ2-1; D unclear. The clonotype comes from a human donor with alopecia areata. The sample in question was CD4+ T cells sorted from blood, obtained at week 4, from a patient treated with tofacitinib. The CDR3 sequence is CASSLVSFSRHLVF. The CDR3 DNA sequence: TGTGCCAGCAGCTTAGTAAGTTTCTCGAGACACCTCGTCTTC.